A selection of T cell receptor beta chains follows, all from one sample in a study of shared clonotypes between healthy human individuals. The data were produced by immunoSEQ multiplex PCR, yet TCRdb's version contains in-frame clones alone and is incomplete. The table has around 2.1 million clones, under 97% seen once. Sequencing was done on a sample of naive CD4+ T cells sorted from blood. Source of these receptors: a man aged 18 to 29 in good health. Both conserved end residues are part of each CDR3. A D gene is named only where the DNA matches it firmly. Expanded clones get a size class; other rows say once, few or many, or leave the size out.

>TRBV5-1|-|-|TRBJ2-7
CASSLGPGVDEQYF
TGCGCCAGCAGCTTGGGGCCAGGGGTTGACGAGCAGTACTTC
>TRBV4-1|-|-|TRBJ1-1
CASSQGPDEAFF
TGCGCCAGCAGCCAAGGGCCGGACGAAGCTTTCTTT
>TRBV5-4|-|-|TRBJ2-5
CASSSSALLQETQYF
TGTGCCAGCAGCTCCTCAGCGCTCCTCCAAGAGACCCAGTACTTC
>TRBV9|-|-|TRBJ2-6
CASSPTGANVLTF
TGTGCCAGCAGCCCGACTGGGGCCAACGTCCTGACTTTC
>TRBV2|-|-|TRBJ2-7
CASSETATYEQYF
TGTGCCAGCAGTGAAACAGCTACCTACGAGCAGTACTTC
>TRBV2|-|TRBD2|TRBJ2-5
CASSVLRASGGETQYF
TGTGCCAGCAGTGTCTTAAGGGCTAGCGGAGGAGAGACCCAGTACTTC
>TRBV2|-|-|TRBJ2-6
CASSEAGPGANVLTF
TGTGCCAGCAGTGAAGCCGGACCTGGGGCCAACGTCCTGACTTTC
>TRBV6-5|-|-|TRBJ1-2
CASSYSPVYGYTF
TGTGCCAGCAGTTACTCTCCCGTCTATGGCTACACCTTC
>TRBV19|-|-|TRBJ1-5
CASRNQGNGQPQHF
TGTGCCAGTAGGAATCAGGGAAACGGCCAGCCCCAGCATTTT
>TRBV7-9|-|TRBD1|TRBJ2-2
CASSLGQGQNTGELFF
TGTGCCAGCAGCTTAGGACAGGGTCAGAACACCGGGGAGCTGTTTTTT
>TRBV14|-|-|TRBJ2-7
CASRWVHYEQYF
TGTGCCAGCAGGTGGGTCCACTACGAGCAGTACTTC
>TRBV30|-|TRBD1|TRBJ1-1
CAWSSGQAEAFF
TGTGCCTGGTCCTCCGGACAGGCAGAAGCTTTCTTT
>TRBV10-3|-|-|TRBJ2-7
CAISEGGRVHEQYF
TGTGCCATCAGTGAGGGAGGGCGGGTCCACGAGCAGTACTTC
>TRBV2|once|-|TRBJ1-5
CASGGGGKNQPQHF
TGTGCCAGCGGGGGGGGCGGCAAAAATCAGCCCCAGCATTTT
>TRBV6-6|-|-|TRBJ2-2
CASSYFRTNTGELFF
TGTGCCAGCAGTTACTTTCGGACAAACACCGGGGAGCTGTTTTTT
>TRBV14|-|TRBD2|TRBJ2-3
CASSQGGHGTRAYF
TGTGCCAGCAGCCAAGGGGGGCATGGGACTAGAGCGTATTTT
>TRBV5-4|-|-|TRBJ2-7
CASSLPGFNSYEQYF
TGTGCCAGCAGCCTGCCAGGGTTCAACTCCTACGAGCAGTACTTC
>TRBV20-1|-|-|TRBJ2-7
CSLAGPYEQYF
TGCAGCTTGGCGGGCCCCTACGAGCAGTACTTC
>TRBV7-6|-|TRBD2|TRBJ2-3
CASSLRPAGGPSAGADTQYF
TGTGCCAGCAGCCTCAGACCGGCGGGAGGGCCTTCGGCAGGAGCAGATACGCAGTATTTT
>TRBV10-3|-|-|TRBJ2-7
CAIKGWGYEQYF
TGTGCCATCAAAGGATGGGGCTACGAGCAGTACTTC
>TRBV7-9|-|TRBD2|TRBJ2-1
CASSFRTSGRYNEQFF
TGTGCCAGCAGCTTCCGGACTAGCGGGAGGTACAATGAGCAGTTCTTC
>TRBV18|-|-|TRBJ2-7
CASSPVRGTYEQYF
TGTGCCAGCTCACCCGTTAGGGGGACATACGAGCAGTACTTC
>TRBV6-1|-|-|TRBJ1-5
CASSDQGYFNRPQHF
TGTGCCAGCAGTGACCAGGGTTACTTTAATAGGCCCCAGCATTTT
>TRBV2|-|-|TRBJ1-6
CASRADSSYNSPLHF
TGTGCCAGCAGAGCAGATAGCTCCTATAATTCACCCCTCCACTTT
>TRBV6-5|-|TRBD1|TRBJ1-5
CASSIGTGRQPQHF
TGTGCCAGCAGCATCGGGACAGGGCGTCAGCCCCAGCATTTT
>TRBV6-5|-|-|TRBJ2-2
CASESSNTGELFF
TGTGCCAGTGAATCTTCGAACACCGGGGAGCTGTTTTTT
>TRBV6-5|-|TRBD1|TRBJ1-1
CASRRTGENTEAFF
TGTGCCAGCAGAAGGACAGGGGAGAACACTGAAGCTTTCTTT
>TRBV11-1|-|-|TRBJ2-7
CASSFEGGYEQYF
TGTGCCAGCAGCTTCGAGGGAGGCTACGAGCAGTACTTC
>TRBV4-3|-|TRBD2|TRBJ2-1
CASSQDLEGGLGPYNEQFF
TGCGCCAGCAGCCAAGATCTGGAAGGGGGACTAGGCCCCTACAATGAGCAGTTCTTC
>TRBV28|-|TRBD1|TRBJ2-5
CASSSSPGQDYQETQYF
TGTGCCAGCAGTTCTAGTCCGGGACAGGACTACCAAGAGACCCAGTACTTC
>TRBV10-3|-|TRBD1|TRBJ1-1
CAMQSGTVNTEAFF
TGTGCCATGCAATCCGGGACAGTGAACACTGAAGCTTTCTTT
>TRBV7-9|-|TRBD1|TRBJ2-3
CASSLAGTGRRDTDTQYF
TGTGCCAGCAGCTTAGCTGGGACAGGGCGAAGAGACACAGATACGCAGTATTTT
>TRBV2|once|TRBD1|TRBJ1-4
CASLRQGVTEKLFF
TGTGCCAGCCTCAGACAGGGGGTGACTGAAAAACTGTTTTTT
>TRBV29-1|-|TRBD1|TRBJ2-7
CSFTKGQGNYEQYF
TGCAGCTTTACGAAGGGACAGGGGAACTACGAGCAGTACTTC
>TRBV5-4|-|-|TRBJ1-4
CASSLATGVNEKLFF
TGTGCCAGCAGCTTGGCTACGGGGGTAAATGAAAAACTGTTTTTT
>TRBV27|-|TRBD2|TRBJ2-7
CASSLSRWASGTSYEQYF
TGTGCCAGCAGTTTATCGAGGTGGGCTAGCGGGACTTCCTACGAGCAGTACTTC
>TRBV30|once|-|TRBJ2-5
CAWSDFQETQYF
TGTGCCTGGAGTGACTTCCAAGAGACCCAGTACTTC
>TRBV6-5|-|-|TRBJ1-1
CASSYFRVMNTEAFF
TGTGCCAGCAGTTATTTCCGGGTTATGAACACTGAAGCTTTCTTT
>TRBV7-2|-|-|TRBJ2-5
CASSLSGRGQETQYF
TGTGCCAGCAGCTTATCGGGCCGTGGGCAAGAGACCCAGTACTTC
>TRBV19|-|-|TRBJ1-1
CASSIDTEAFF
TGTGCCAGTAGTATAGATACAGAAGCTTTCTTT
>TRBV9|-|-|TRBJ2-7
CASSPLQTTYEQYF
TGTGCCAGCAGCCCCCTCCAGACTACCTACGAGCAGTACTTC
>TRBV19|-|TRBD1|TRBJ1-2
CASSLSDRALYGYTF
TGTGCCAGTAGCCTTTCAGACAGGGCACTTTATGGCTACACCTTC
>TRBV29-1|-|TRBD1|TRBJ2-7
CSVGDRGSYEQYF
TGCAGCGTTGGGGACAGGGGCTCCTACGAGCAGTACTTC
>TRBV5-1|-|TRBD2|TRBJ2-3
CASSLYSGSSDTQYF
TGCGCCAGCAGCTTATATAGCGGGAGTTCAGATACGCAGTATTTT
>TRBV10-2|-|-|TRBJ2-3
CASSEDTSSTDTQYF
TGCGCCAGCAGTGAAGACACCTCTAGCACAGATACGCAGTATTTT
>TRBV10-3|-|TRBD1|TRBJ2-2
CAISLQGATNTGELFF
TGTGCCATCAGTTTACAGGGGGCGACGAACACCGGGGAGCTGTTTTTT
>TRBV11-1|-|-|TRBJ2-3
CASSPGIGTDTQYF
TGTGCCAGCAGCCCAGGGATCGGCACAGATACGCAGTATTTT
>TRBV6-1|-|TRBD2|TRBJ2-7
CASRGGLARYEQYF
TGTGCCAGCAGGGGCGGACTAGCGAGATACGAGCAGTACTTC
>TRBV4-3|once|-|TRBJ1-2
CASSQSLSPTHRGYTF
TGCGCCAGCAGCCAAAGCCTGAGCCCTACTCACCGGGGCTACACCTTC
>TRBV4-1|-|-|TRBJ2-7
CASSQDSSRQYF
TGCGCCAGCAGCCAAGACAGTAGCCGGCAGTACTTC
>TRBV27|-|-|TRBJ1-3
CASSPNPSGNTIYF
TGTGCCAGCAGTCCCAACCCCTCTGGAAACACCATATATTTT
>TRBV7-2|-|-|TRBJ2-1
CASSLVGASIRNEQFF
TGTGCCAGCAGCTTAGTGGGGGCTAGTATCCGGAATGAGCAGTTCTTC
>TRBV25-1|-|TRBD1|TRBJ2-2
CASSGPRQGTNTGELFF
TGTGCCAGCAGTGGCCCCCGACAGGGAACGAACACCGGGGAGCTGTTTTTT
>TRBV5-1|-|-|TRBJ2-7
CASSMGPSATAAYEQYF
TGCGCCAGCAGCATGGGACCCTCCGCGACAGCAGCCTACGAGCAGTACTTC
>TRBV7-7|-|-|TRBJ2-2
CASSLGAFANTGELFF
TGTGCTAGCAGCTTAGGCGCTTTCGCGAACACCGGGGAGCTGTTTTTT